Following are 29 T cell receptor beta chains from one sample sequenced in a study of blood T cell repertoires in COVID-19 (dated by TCRdb to the early 2020s). Libraries were made using the immunoSEQ multiplex PCR assay. TCRdb holds this immuneACCESS table with in-frame rearrangements only. Some clones are missing; in checked studies, unresolved V genes explain under half, and the rest has no known cause. Within this sample are tens of thousands of clones, with 82% of them counted one time only. Of the sample, around 8.7% falls within the top ten clones. Sequencing was carried out using peripheral blood. These receptors all stem from a woman older than 75 with acute or convalescent COVID-19.

This chain joins TRBV19 and TRBJ1-1; 9 bases align to TRBD1. The CDR3 covers 15 residues. CDR1 and CDR2 from the germline V gene are LNHDA and SQIVND (reference sequence). With V trimmed by 4 bases and J by 1 base, 4 bases remained unmatched. The CDR3 spells CASSSDRGGNTEAFF. DNA for the CDR3: TGTGCCAGTAGTAGCGACAGGGGGGGGAACACTGAAGCTTTCTTT.

The chain is built from TRBV19 and TRBJ2-4, with TRBD2 identical over 11 bases. The CDR3 runs 15 residues. Germline CDR1 and CDR2: LNHDA and SQIVND (reference sequence). V was clipped by 10 bases and J by 6 bases; unmatched bases: 11. DNA of the CDR3: TGTGCCACCAGTGTGACTAGCGGGGCCCTAAACATTCAGTACTTC. Translated: CATSVTSGALNIQYF.

This sequence joins TRBV6-5 and TRBJ2-3, with D perhaps TRBD2 (5 bases). This CDR3 is built from 14 residues. From germline, CDR1 is MNHEY and CDR2 SVGAGI. Between the trimmed V and J ends, which lost 4 bases and 5 bases, there was a span of 13 bases. CDR3 DNA: TGTGCCAGCAGTTCCAGCGGTTCCCTAGATACGCAGTATTTT. This codes for CASSSSGSLDTQYF.

The chain couples TRBV6-5 to TRBJ2-3; 10 nucleotides align to TRBD2. The germline V gene encodes CDR1 MNHEY and CDR2 SVGAGI. The CDR3 totals 15 residues. V lost 8 bases, J lost 6 bases, and 11 bases stayed unmatched. CDR3 region: CASASSGSNVDTQYF. The CDR3 DNA reads as TGTGCCAGCGCTTCTAGCGGGAGCAATGTTGATACGCAGTATTTT.

The V call is TRBV11-1, the J call TRBJ2-5; TRBD2 might be the D (5 bases). This CDR3 region has 13 residues. Trimming took 1 base from V and 10 from J, leaving 13 bases between them. Germline V lookup: CDR1 SGHAT, CDR2 FQDESV (reference sequence). CDR3 region: CASSLGLRRGQYF. Written as DNA, the CDR3 is TGTGCCAGCAGCTTAGGTTTGCGCCGGGGCCAGTACTTC.

The chain is built from TRBV15 and TRBJ2-7; D is ambiguous. The CDR3 runs to 14 residues. The V gene lost 1 base and the J gene lost 4 bases, with 11 bases spanning the gap. Germline V lookup: CDR1 LNHNV, CDR2 YYDKDF (reference sequence). The CDR3 nucleotides are TGTGCCACCAGCAGAGCCGTGGCCAGATACGAGCAGTACTTC. Translated, it gives CATSRAVARYEQYF.

The genes are TRBV9 and TRBJ1-5; 9 bases agree with TRBD1. The CDR3 contains 15 residues. Germline CDR1 SGDLS, CDR2 YYNGEE. Germline trimming cut 0 bases from V and 2 bases from J; bases unmatched to any gene: 0. The CDR3 sequence is CASSVGTGGNQPQHF. For the CDR3, the DNA is TGTGCCAGCAGCGTAGGGACAGGGGGCAATCAGCCCCAGCATTTT. Combining the CDR3 with reference TRBV9 and TRBJ1-5 gives the whole variable domain DSGVTQTPKHLITATGQRVTLRCSPRSGDLSVYWYQQSLDQGLQFLIQYYNGEERAKGNILERFSAQQFPDLHSELNLSSLELGDSALYFCASSVGTGGNQPQHFGDGTRLSIL.

The chain carries TRBV10-3 and TRBJ1-5; 8 nucleotides align to TRBD1. Germline values: CDR1 ENHRY, CDR2 SYGVKD. The CDR3 spans 15 residues. The V and J ends lost 2 bases and 11 bases, in that order; junction bases with no gene match: 11. The CDR3 is CAISEMGQARESQHF. CDR3 sequence (DNA): TGTGCCATCAGTGAGATGGGACAGGCAAGGGAGTCCCAGCATTTT.

The V and J genes are TRBV7-3 and TRBJ2-3, with D tentatively TRBD2 (6 bases). The ends were cut back, 11 bases at V and 2 bases at J, with 20 bases in the middle. Germline V gene sequence: CDR1 SGHTA, CDR2 FQGTGA. The CDR3 is 15 residues long. CDR3 DNA sequence: TGTGCCGGGGGTTTGGAGGGGTGTTACACAGATACGCAGTATTTT. This codes for CAGGLEGCYTDTQYF.

V and J are TRBV15 and TRBJ1-2; D is undetermined. Trimming removed 0 bases at V and 7 bases at J, with 15 bases between. CDR1 and CDR2 (germline): LNHNV, YYDKDF (reference sequence). CDR3 length equals 15 residues. CDR3: CATSRDEGRQFGYTF. In DNA form, the CDR3 reads TGTGCCACCAGCAGAGACGAGGGCCGACAATTTGGCTACACCTTC.

For this clone: Distinct nucleotide sequences in the sample also encode this CDR3. The V gene is TRBV18, the J gene TRBJ2-1, with 9 bases fitting TRBD1. CDR3 length equals 14 residues. The V and J ends lost 3 bases and 4 bases, in that order; junction bases with no gene match: 1. Germline V lookup: CDR1 KGHSH, CDR2 LQKENI. The CDR3 loop reads CASSPGTGYNEQFF. The CDR3 DNA sequence: TGTGCCAGCTCACCTGGGACAGGGTACAATGAGCAGTTCTTC. The variable domain in full, completed from reference TRBV18 and TRBJ2-1, reads NAGVMQNPRHLVRRRGQEARLRCSPMKGHSHVYWYRQLPEEGLKFMVYLQKENIIDESGMPKERFSAEFPKEGPSILRIQQVVRGDSAAYFCASSPGTGYNEQFFGPGTRLTVL.

The rearrangement uses TRBV5-1 and TRBJ1-1; 8 bases align to TRBD1. From germline, CDR1 is SGHRS and CDR2 YFSETQ. The CDR3 is 14 residues long. V was pared by 4 bases and J by 5 bases, with 7 bases of the junction left unmatched. CDR3 nucleotides: TGCGCCAGCAGCAAGACAGGGGTTGAGACTGAAGCTTTCTTT. Its translation is CASSKTGVETEAFF.

V and J are TRBV7-9 and TRBJ2-1, with no clear D. Trimming shortened V by 2 bases and J by 0 bases, and 11 bases separated the two germline ends. Germline loops: CDR1 SEHNR, CDR2 FQNEAQ (reference sequence). The CDR3 totals 16 residues. CDR3 sequence reads: CASSLTTASSYNEQFF. The CDR3 DNA follows: TGTGCCAGCAGCTTAACTACGGCAAGCTCCTACAATGAGCAGTTCTTC.

The J gene is TRBJ1-2, the V gene TRBV29-1; D is unresolved. This CDR3 is 13 amino acids long. Germline V CDR1 and CDR2: SQVTM, ANQGSEA. V was pared by 0 bases and J by 7 bases, with 12 bases between. This CDR3 reads CSVEDLRRGGYTF. DNA of the CDR3: TGCAGCGTTGAAGATCTTCGACGGGGTGGCTACACCTTC.

The J gene is TRBJ2-7, the V gene TRBV19, with 9 bases that match TRBD1. This CDR3 region has 14 residues. The germline gives CDR1 LNHDA, CDR2 SQIVND (reference sequence). V lost 9 bases, J lost 2 bases, and 8 bases stayed unmatched. Here the CDR3 DNA reads TGTGCCAGCAGCCCGGGACAGGGACCCTACGAGCAGTACTTC. Amino acids: CASSPGQGPYEQYF.

This chain joins TRBV5-1 and TRBJ2-1, with 7 bases fitting TRBD2. CDR3 size: 16 residues. In germline, CDR1 is SGHRS, CDR2 YFSETQ. Germline trimming cut 3 bases from V and 6 bases from J; bases unmatched to any gene: 12. The CDR3 loop is CASSSPRAGEFNEQFF. For the CDR3, the DNA is TGCGCCAGCAGCTCCCCTAGGGCGGGGGAGTTCAATGAGCAGTTCTTC.

This clone has just a few counts. The chain carries TRBV20-1 and TRBJ1-3, with D unclear. Looked up from germline, CDR1 is DFQATT and CDR2 is SNEGSKA (reference sequence). The CDR3 consists of 13 residues. V was pared by 3 bases and J by 0 bases, with 6 bases between. Here the CDR3 DNA reads TGCAGTGCTAGTATTCGCTCTGGAAACACCATATATTTT. This translates into CSASIRSGNTIYF.

This clone was seen once. The rearrangement links TRBV7-6 to TRBJ2-3, with D tentatively TRBD2 (5 bases). Between the trimmed V and J ends, which lost 1 base and 0 bases, there was a span of 11 bases. Germline V gene sequence: CDR1 SGHVS, CDR2 FNYEAQ. This CDR3 region has 16 residues. The CDR3 nucleotides are TGTGCCAGCAGCTTAGGGGTCGGGGTTAGCACAGATACGCAGTATTTT. It is translated as CASSLGVGVSTDTQYF.

The chain joins TRBV15 to TRBJ2-1; 12 bases are shared with TRBD2. V lost 8 bases, J lost 9 bases, and 11 bases stayed unmatched. This CDR3 has 15 amino acids. CDR1 is LNHNV, CDR2 YYDKDF, per germline (reference sequence). The CDR3 DNA sequence: TGTGCCACCGAACCACGACTAGCGGGAGCTGTTGAGCAGTTCTTC. It specifies CATEPRLAGAVEQFF.

The rearrangement uses TRBV11-2 and TRBJ2-5, with 10 nucleotides matching TRBD1. J gave up 4 bases and V 1 base, and 9 bases lay outside the gene matches. CDR1 is SGHAT, CDR2 FQNNGV, per germline. There are 17 residues in the CDR3. The CDR3 DNA reads TGTGCCAGCAGCTTAGGCTCGACAGGGGGCGCGGTAGAGACCCAGTACTTC. As protein: CASSLGSTGGAVETQYF.

V is TRBV7-6 and J is TRBJ1-3, with 8 bases matching TRBD1. CDR3 length: 17 residues. Germline V gene data show CDR1 as SGHVS and CDR2 as FNYEAQ. After removal of 1 base from V and 6 bases from J, the junction contained 11 bases not matched to a gene. CDR3 coding DNA: TGTGCCAGCAGCTTAGTCTTGAGACAGGGGAGGGCAAACACCATATATTTT. This translates into CASSLVLRQGRANTIYF.

This rearrangement joins TRBV30 to TRBJ2-5, with TRBD2 matching 14 bases. The junction had 13 bases not matched to a gene; V was cut back by 4 bases and J by 0 bases. The CDR3 is 19 amino acids. Germline CDR1 and CDR2: GTSNPN and SVGIG (reference sequence). CDR3 bases: TGTGCCTGGACCTTCTCTAGGACTAGCGGGAGGTTCCACCAAGAGACCCAGTACTTC. Its translation is CAWTFSRTSGRFHQETQYF.

The chain recombines TRBV6-5 with TRBJ2-5, with D perhaps TRBD2 (6 bases). In germline, CDR1 is MNHEY, CDR2 SVGAGI. Between the trimmed V and J ends, which lost 7 bases and 5 bases, there was a span of 20 bases. The CDR3 covers 15 residues. The CDR3 spells CASTGIGLGGETQYF. DNA of the CDR3: TGTGCCAGCACGGGGATCGGTCTAGGAGGGGAGACCCAGTACTTC.

The chain uses TRBV5-7 and TRBJ1-2, with TRBD1 as a possible D gene (5 bases). TRBV5-7 is an open reading frame whose function is uncertain. CDR3 length: 16 residues. The ends were cut back, 3 bases at V and 4 bases at J, with 19 bases in the middle. This CDR3 reads CASSWGNGGFGYGYTF. The CDR3 bases are TGTGCCAGCAGCTGGGGCAACGGGGGATTCGGCTATGGCTACACCTTC.

This clone was observed a handful of times. The chain employs TRBV4-1 and TRBJ2-1; TRBD2 agrees at 7 bases. Germline V gene data show CDR1 as MGHRA and CDR2 as YSYEKL. The CDR3 is 16 amino acids. V gave up 1 base and J gave up 7 bases; unmatched junction bases: 10. The CDR3 spells CASSQGYAGAGNEQFF. In DNA form, the CDR3 reads TGCGCCAGCAGCCAAGGGTACGCGGGAGCCGGGAATGAGCAGTTCTTC.

This clone was detected only once. The V gene is TRBV15, the J gene TRBJ2-5; D might be TRBD1 (6 bases). CDR1 and CDR2 from the germline V gene are LNHNV and YYDKDF (reference sequence). The CDR3 extends over 15 amino acids. V lost 5 bases and J 4 bases, leaving 17 bases between the germline ends. CDR3 sequence: CATSAYREQAETQYF. CDR3 bases: TGTGCCACCAGCGCCTACAGGGAACAAGCAGAGACCCAGTACTTC.

This clone was observed a few times. The chain joins TRBV7-2 to TRBJ2-7; 16 positions agree with TRBD2. V gave up 6 bases and J gave up 11 bases; unmatched junction bases: 10. The germline V gene encodes CDR1 SGHTA and CDR2 FQGNSA. CDR3 length equals 15 residues. CDR3 sequence: CASSPGTSGRARKYF. The CDR3 DNA reads as TGTGCCAGCAGTCCCGGGACTAGCGGGAGGGCCAGGAAGTACTTC. Using reference TRBV7-2 and TRBJ2-7 for the parts outside the CDR3, the full variable domain is GAGVSQSPSNKVTEKGKDVELRCDPISGHTALYWYRQSLGQGLEFLIYFQGNSAPDKSGLPSDRFSAERTGGSVSTLTIQRTQQEDSAVYLCASSPGTSGRARKYFGPGTRLTVT.

The V call is TRBV6-5, the J call TRBJ2-5, with a possible D match to TRBD2 (5 bases). The germline V gene has CDR1 MNHEY and CDR2 SVGAGI. Trimming shortened V by 6 bases and J by 2 bases, and 10 bases separated the two germline ends. The CDR3 totals 13 residues. CDR3 loop: CASRTGVQETQYF. DNA for the CDR3: TGTGCCAGCAGGACCGGGGTTCAAGAGACCCAGTACTTC.

This clone was seen only once. The DNA of the CDR3 is TGTGCCAGCAGCTTTGGGCCGAACAGGGGTATTAATGAAAAACTGTTTTTT. It is translated as CASSFGPNRGINEKLFF. The chain joins TRBV5-5 to TRBJ1-4; 7 bases are shared with TRBD1. The germline gives CDR1 SGHKS, CDR2 YYEKEE (reference sequence). CDR3 size: 17 residues. V lost 2 bases to trimming and J lost 4 bases; unmatched junction nucleotides: 11.